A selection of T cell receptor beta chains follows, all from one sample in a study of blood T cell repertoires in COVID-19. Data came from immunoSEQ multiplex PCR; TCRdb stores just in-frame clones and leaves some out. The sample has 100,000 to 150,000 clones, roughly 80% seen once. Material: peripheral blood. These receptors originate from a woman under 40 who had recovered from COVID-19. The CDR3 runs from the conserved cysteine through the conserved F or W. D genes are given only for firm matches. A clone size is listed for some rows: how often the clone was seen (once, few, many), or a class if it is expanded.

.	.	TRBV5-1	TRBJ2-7	TGCGCCAGCAGCCCCCGGGAGAGCTCCTACGAGCAGTACTTC	CASSPRESSYEQYF
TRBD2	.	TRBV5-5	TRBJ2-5	TGTGCCAGCACCTTCTCCCGGACTAGCGGGGGTCAAGAGACCCAGTACTTC	CASTFSRTSGGQETQYF
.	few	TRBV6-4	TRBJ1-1	TGTGCCAGCAGTGAGTTCGGGGAGAACACTGAAGCTTTCTTT	CASSEFGENTEAFF
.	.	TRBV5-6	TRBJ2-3	TGTGCCAGCAGCGGGGGCAGGGTCGGAACAGATACGCAGTATTTT	CASSGGRVGTDTQYF
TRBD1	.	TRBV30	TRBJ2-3	TGTGCCTGGAGAATAAGGACAGGGGGCCGGGATACGCAGTATTTT	CAWRIRTGGRDTQYF
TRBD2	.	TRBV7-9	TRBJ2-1	TGTGCCAGCAGCTCGCTTCAGAGCGGGGGGGCGGTTGAGCAGTTCTTC	CASSSLQSGGAVEQFF
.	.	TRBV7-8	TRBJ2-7	TGTGCCAGCAGCTTAGCAGTTTCCGGGGGAGAGCAGTACTTC	CASSLAVSGGEQYF
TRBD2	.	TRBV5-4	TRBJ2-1	TGTGCCAGCAGCTTGGGAGCGGGAGGTATCTACAATGAGCAGTTCTTC	CASSLGAGGIYNEQFF
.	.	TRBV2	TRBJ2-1	TGTGCCAGCAGCGACCAGGGTAACAATGAGCAGTTCTTC	CASSDQGNNEQFF
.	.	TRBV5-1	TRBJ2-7	TGCGCCAGCAGCCCCGCAGGGGAATCGCCCTACGAGCAGTACTTC	CASSPAGESPYEQYF
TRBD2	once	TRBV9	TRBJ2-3	TGTGCCAGCAGCGAGAGAGCGGGGTCCAACACAGATACGCAGTATTTT	CASSERAGSNTDTQYF
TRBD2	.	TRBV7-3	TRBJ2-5	TGTGTCAGCAGCTCCGGGACTAGCGGGACCCAGTACTTC	CVSSSGTSGTQYF
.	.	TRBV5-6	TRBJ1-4	TGTGCCAGCAGCAATACTAAGAGAACGGCTAATGAAAAACTGTTTTTT	CASSNTKRTANEKLFF
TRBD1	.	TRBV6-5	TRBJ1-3	TGTGCCAGCAGTTACGACAGGGGCCCTGGAAACACCATATATTTT	CASSYDRGPGNTIYF
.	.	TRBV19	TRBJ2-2	TGTGCCAGTAGCCCCTTGGCGGGATCGGCCGGGGAGCTGTTTTTT	CASSPLAGSAGELFF
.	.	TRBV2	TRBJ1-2	TGTGCCAGCACCGGCGCCCCTTCGAGGGGGGGGTATGGCTACACCTTC	CASTGAPSRGGYGYTF
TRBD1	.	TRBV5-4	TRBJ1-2	TGTGCCAGCAGCTCGGGACAGGGATTCGGCGGCTACACCTTC	CASSSGQGFGGYTF
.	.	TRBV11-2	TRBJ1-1	TGTGCCAGCAGCTCCACAGGGATTTCGAGCGCTGAAGCTTTCTTT	CASSSTGISSAEAFF
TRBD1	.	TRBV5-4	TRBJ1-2	TGTGCCAGCAGCTCCTTACAGGGGGTTTACTATGGCTACACCTTC	CASSSLQGVYYGYTF
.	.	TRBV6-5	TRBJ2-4	TGTGCCAGCAGTTTACAGGGAAGGAACATTCAGTACTTC	CASSLQGRNIQYF
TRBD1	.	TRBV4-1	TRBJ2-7	TGCGCCAGCAGCCCCCGAGAAGGACAGGGGGCGCAGGAGCAGTACTTC	CASSPREGQGAQEQYF
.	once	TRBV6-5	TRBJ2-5	TGTGCCAGCAGGACTACCGAAGAGACCCAGTACTTC	CASRTTEETQYF
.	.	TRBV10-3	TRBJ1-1	TGTGCCATCAGTCCCAGAGACTACACTGAAGCTTTCTTT	CAISPRDYTEAFF
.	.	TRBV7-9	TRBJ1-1	TGTGCCAGCAGCCCGGACGGGGGGGACGAAGCTTTCTTT	CASSPDGGDEAFF
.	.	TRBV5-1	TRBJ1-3	TGCGCCAGCAGCTTGACCGGGGTTAACTCTGGAAACACCATATATTTT	CASSLTGVNSGNTIYF
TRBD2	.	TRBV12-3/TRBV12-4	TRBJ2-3	TGTGCCAGCACCCTGAGCGGGGGTACGCAGTATTTT	CASTLSGGTQYF